This T cell receptor (beta chain) was observed in a study of STAT5B mutations in CD4+ large granular lymphocyte leukemia. Study as a whole: The CDR3 'QG' motif was associated with a particular HLA allele among healthy donors.

TCRdb keeps only in-frame clones here, not all; method: immunoSEQ multiplex PCR. There are over 30,000 clones in the sample; 76% occur only once, and about 6.6% lies in the top ten. Study-wide points: Without putative leukemic clones, patient CD4-sorted repertoires remained more clonal than healthy CD4+ repertoires. 8/27 top patient clones versus 2/35 control clones were TRBV06-family.

About this clone: The antigen remains undetermined.

With 0 bases removed from V and 4 bases from J, the gap between germline ends came to 11 bases. The germline gives CDR1 SGHNT, CDR2 YYREEE (reference sequence). The CDR3 length is 16 residues. Material for sequencing was CD4+ T cells from blood buffy coats. This receptor was obtained from a human donor in good health. The V gene is TRBV5-4, the J gene TRBJ2-6; D assignment may be TRBD1 or TRBD2 (5 bases each). CDR3 DNA sequence: TGTGCCAGCAGCTTGGATGGGGGTTCCGGGGCCAACGTCCTGACTTTC. It yields the protein CASSLDGGSGANVLTF.